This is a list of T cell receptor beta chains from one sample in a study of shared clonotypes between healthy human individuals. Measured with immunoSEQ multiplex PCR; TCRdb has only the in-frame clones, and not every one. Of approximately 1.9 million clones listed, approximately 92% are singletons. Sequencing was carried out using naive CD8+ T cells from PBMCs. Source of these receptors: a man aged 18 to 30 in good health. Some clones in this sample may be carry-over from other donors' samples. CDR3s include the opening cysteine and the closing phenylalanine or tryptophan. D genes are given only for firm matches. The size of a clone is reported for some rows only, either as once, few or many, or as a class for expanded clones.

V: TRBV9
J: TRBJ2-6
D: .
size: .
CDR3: CASSVAEGSWVEGANVLTF
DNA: TGTGCCAGCAGCGTAGCTGAGGGATCTTGGGTAGAAGGGGCCAACGTCCTGACTTTC

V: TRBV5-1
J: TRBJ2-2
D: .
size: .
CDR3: CASRPNTGELFF
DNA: TGCGCCAGCAGACCGAACACCGGGGAGCTGTTTTTT

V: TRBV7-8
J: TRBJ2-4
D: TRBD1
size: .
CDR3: CASSLGQGAKNIQYF
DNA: TGTGCCAGCAGCTTAGGACAGGGAGCCAAAAACATTCAGTACTTC

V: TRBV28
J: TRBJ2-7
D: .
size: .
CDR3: CASSSLIAQGNPYF
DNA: TGTGCCAGCAGTTCACTTATCGCCCAGGGGAACCCGTACTTC

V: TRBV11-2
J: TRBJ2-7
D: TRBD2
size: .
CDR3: CASSPGFVGTSFTYEQYF
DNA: TGTGCCAGCAGCCCCGGGTTTGTCGGGACTAGCTTTACCTACGAGCAGTACTTC

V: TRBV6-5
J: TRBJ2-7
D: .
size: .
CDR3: CASSYNPAREQYF
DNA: TGTGCCAGCAGTTACAACCCTGCCCGCGAGCAGTACTTC

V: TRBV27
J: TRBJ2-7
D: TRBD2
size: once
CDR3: CASTHSGTSSYEQYF
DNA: TGTGCCAGCACCCATAGCGGGACGAGCTCCTACGAGCAGTACTTC

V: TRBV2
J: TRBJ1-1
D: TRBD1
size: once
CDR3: CASSELRTGGYTEAFF
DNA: TGTGCCAGCAGTGAATTACGGACAGGGGGCTACACTGAAGCTTTCTTT

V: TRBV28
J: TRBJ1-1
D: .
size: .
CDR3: CASILVGDSTEAFF
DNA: TGTGCCAGCATCTTGGTCGGGGATTCTACTGAAGCTTTCTTT

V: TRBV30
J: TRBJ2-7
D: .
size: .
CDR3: CAWSTGSLLYEQYF
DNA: TGTGCCTGGAGTACGGGCTCACTTCTATACGAGCAGTACTTC

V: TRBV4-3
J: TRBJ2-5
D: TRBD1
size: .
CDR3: CASSQGTGSEETQYF
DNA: TGCGCCAGCAGCCAGGGGACAGGGAGTGAGGAGACCCAGTACTTC

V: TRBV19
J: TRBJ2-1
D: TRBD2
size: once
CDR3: CASTLTSGRSYNEQFF
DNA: TGTGCCAGTACCCTGACTAGCGGGAGGTCCTACAATGAGCAGTTCTTC

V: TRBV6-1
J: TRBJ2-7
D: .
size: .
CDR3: CASSPPAPTPYEQYF
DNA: TGTGCCAGCAGCCCCCCGGCCCCGACCCCCTACGAGCAGTACTTC

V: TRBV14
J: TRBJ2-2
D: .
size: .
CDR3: CASSPWLGYTGELFF
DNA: TGTGCCAGCAGCCCTTGGTTGGGTTACACCGGGGAGCTGTTTTTT

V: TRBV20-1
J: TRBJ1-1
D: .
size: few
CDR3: CSASWGGEAFF
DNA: TGCAGTGCTAGTTGGGGGGGAGAAGCTTTCTTT

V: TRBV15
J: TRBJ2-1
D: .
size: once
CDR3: CATSSRGLVGEQFF
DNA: TGTGCCACCAGCAGTCGCGGACTGGTTGGTGAGCAGTTCTTC

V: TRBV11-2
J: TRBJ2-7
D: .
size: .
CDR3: CASSLGSPTNSYEQYF
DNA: TGTGCCAGCAGCTTAGGGTCTCCAACGAACTCCTACGAGCAGTACTTC

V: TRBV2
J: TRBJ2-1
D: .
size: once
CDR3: CASPGDDRYNEQFF
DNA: TGTGCCAGCCCTGGAGACGACAGATACAATGAGCAGTTCTTC

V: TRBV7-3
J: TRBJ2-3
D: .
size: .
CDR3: CASSLIPRGKSDTQYF
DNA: TGTGCCAGCAGCTTAATTCCCAGGGGAAAGTCAGATACGCAGTATTTT

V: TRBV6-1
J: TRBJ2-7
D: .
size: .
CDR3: CASRRHGGPYEQYF
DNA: TGTGCCAGCAGGCGACACGGAGGTCCCTACGAGCAGTACTTC

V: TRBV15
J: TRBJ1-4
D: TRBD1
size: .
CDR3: CATSRVRGTTNEKLFF
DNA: TGTGCCACCAGCAGAGTCAGGGGGACAACTAATGAAAAACTGTTTTTT

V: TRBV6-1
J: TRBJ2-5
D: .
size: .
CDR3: CASSAHQGRVETQYF
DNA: TGTGCCAGCAGTGCGCACCAGGGGAGGGTGGAGACCCAGTACTTC

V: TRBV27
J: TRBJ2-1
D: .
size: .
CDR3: CASGTVGTLLDEQFF
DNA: TGTGCCAGCGGCACGGTGGGGACACTTCTCGATGAGCAGTTCTTC

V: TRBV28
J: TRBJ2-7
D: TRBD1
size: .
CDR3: CASRPLLGTGGDAILYEQYF
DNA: TGTGCCAGCAGACCACTACTAGGGACAGGGGGAGATGCAATCCTCTACGAGCAGTACTTC

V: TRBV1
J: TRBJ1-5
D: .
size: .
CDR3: CTSSQDRGSSNQPQHF
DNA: TGCACCAGCAGCCAAGATAGAGGGTCTAGCAATCAGCCCCAGCATTTT

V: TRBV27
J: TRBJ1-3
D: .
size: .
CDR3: CASRKGTQPSGNTIYF
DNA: TGTGCCAGCAGGAAAGGGACTCAGCCATCGGGAAACACCATATATTTT

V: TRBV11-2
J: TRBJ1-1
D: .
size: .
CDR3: CASSLRGEAFF
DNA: TGTGCCAGCAGCTTAAGGGGTGAAGCTTTCTTT

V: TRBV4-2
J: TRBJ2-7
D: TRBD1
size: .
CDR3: CASSQVARDRVDEQYF
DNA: TGTGCCAGCAGCCAAGTTGCCCGGGACAGGGTGGACGAGCAGTACTTC

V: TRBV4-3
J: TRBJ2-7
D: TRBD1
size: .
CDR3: CASSPGTGNYEQYF
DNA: TGCGCCAGCAGCCCTGGGACAGGGAACTACGAGCAGTACTTC